The 27 T cell receptor beta chains in this list originate from one sample, sequenced in a study of blood T cell repertoires in COVID-19. TCRdb keeps only in-frame clones here, not all; method: immunoSEQ multiplex PCR. The data hold around 620,000 clones, with just under 90% observed a single time. Input material: peripheral blood. The origin of the receptors is a woman aged 18-35 years with acute or convalescent COVID-19.

As regards this clone: The junction differs from germline at one of its ends, possibly a read error. The gene calls are TRBV4-1 and TRBJ1-1, with D unclear. Germline CDR1 is MGHRA and CDR2 is YSYEKL. CDR3 length: 14 residues. The CDR3 DNA reads TGCGCCAGCAGCCAAGAGTCAAGATCGCCGAAAGCCTTCTTT. Encoded protein: CASSQESRSPKAFF.

This clone was seen a few times. This chain links TRBV6-5 with TRBJ1-3; D is undetermined. The germline CDR1 and CDR2 sequences are MNHEY and SVGAGI. V dropped 7 bases and J dropped 4 bases, with 11 bases sitting between them. The CDR3 totals 13 residues. CDR3 loop: CASTRSRGNTIYF. The CDR3 coding sequence is TGTGCCAGCACCCGAAGTCGGGGAAACACCATATATTTT.

This rearrangement joins TRBV6-5 to TRBJ1-6; perhaps TRBD1 as D (6 bases). Germline V gives CDR1 MNHEY, CDR2 SVGAGI. The germline V and J ends were trimmed by 6 bases and 9 bases, with 15 bases remaining between them. The CDR3 spans 14 residues. DNA for the CDR3: TGTGCCAGCAGAATACAGGGCGGTACTTCACCCCTCCACTTT. It specifies CASRIQGGTSPLHF.

The rearrangement links TRBV5-1 to TRBJ1-1; 8 bases line up with TRBD1. There are 14 residues in the CDR3. Germline V gene sequence: CDR1 SGHRS, CDR2 YFSETQ. J lost 2 bases, V lost 2 bases, and 2 bases had no gene match. This CDR3 reads CASSFQGANTEAFF. CDR3 bases: TGCGCCAGCAGCTTCCAGGGGGCTAACACTGAAGCTTTCTTT.

The chain has TRBV24-1 and TRBJ2-2, with D possibly TRBD2 on 6 matching bases. Trimming removed 10 bases at V and 4 bases at J, with 9 bases between. Germline values: CDR1 KGHDR, CDR2 SFDVKD. The CDR3 totals 12 residues. The CDR3 sequence: CATFGGTGELFF. DNA for the CDR3: TGTGCCACTTTCGGGGGCACCGGGGAGCTGTTTTTT.

J is TRBJ2-1 and V is TRBV24-1; D gene ambiguous. This CDR3 is 14 amino acids long. Trimming took 0 bases from V and 3 from J, leaving 5 bases between them. The germline V gene encodes CDR1 KGHDR and CDR2 SFDVKD. The CDR3 sequence: CATSDLGSYNEQFF. CDR3 DNA sequence: TGTGCCACCAGTGATTTGGGCAGCTACAATGAGCAGTTCTTC.

This clone was counted between two and nine times. V and J are TRBV12-3 or TRBV12-4 and TRBJ2-7, with D maybe TRBD1 (5 bases). The CDR3 consists of 12 residues. V dropped 4 bases and J dropped 7 bases, with 11 bases sitting between them. The CDR3 here is CASSSDSWEQYF. The CDR3 DNA sequence: TGTGCCAGCAGTTCAGACAGTTGGGAGCAGTACTTC.

The chain employs TRBV28 and TRBJ1-1; the D is unclear. The CDR3 is 12 residues long. Trimming shortened V by 3 bases and J by 4 bases, and 6 bases separated the two germline ends. From germline, CDR1 is MDHEN and CDR2 SYDVKM. In DNA form, the CDR3 reads TGTGCCAGCAGTTTCGTCCCCACTGAAGCTTTCTTT. It codes for CASSFVPTEAFF.

The rearrangement uses TRBV5-5 and TRBJ2-4; D may be TRBD1 (5 bases). This CDR3 is built from 17 residues. Germline V CDR1 and CDR2: SGHKS, YYEKEE (reference sequence). V shed 3 bases and J shed 0 bases, with 16 bases lying between them. The DNA for the CDR3 is TGTGCCAGCAGCTCACCCTTAATGACAGAAGCCAAAAACATTCAGTACTTC. It yields the protein CASSSPLMTEAKNIQYF.

There are a few counts of this clone. V is TRBV9 and J is TRBJ1-2; 9 nucleotides line up with TRBD1. The junction had 3 bases not matched to a gene; V was cut back by 4 bases and J by 2 bases. Germline CDR1 SGDLS, CDR2 YYNGEE. This CDR3 region has 14 residues. The CDR3 spells CASSRQGGNYGYTF. DNA for the CDR3: TGTGCCAGCAGCCGACAGGGGGGAAACTATGGCTACACCTTC.

The chain couples TRBV5-4 to TRBJ2-7; tentatively, D is TRBD2 (7 bases). Germline V lookup: CDR1 SGHNT, CDR2 YYREEE (reference sequence). Between the trimmed V and J ends, which lost 3 bases and 7 bases, there was a span of 11 bases. The length of the CDR3 is 12 residues. The CDR3 here is CASSSGGGEQYF. The CDR3 DNA is TGTGCCAGCAGCTCGGGGGGCGGTGAGCAGTACTTC. Drawing the rest from reference TRBV5-4 and TRBJ2-7, the complete variable domain is ETGVTQSPTHLIKTRGQQVTLRCSSQSGHNTVSWYQQALGQGPQFIFQYYREEENGRGNFPPRFSGLQFPNYSSELNVNALELDDSALYLCASSSGGGEQYFGPGTRLTVT.

The V call is TRBV10-3, the J call TRBJ2-7, with D possibly being TRBD2 (5 bases). The V gene lost 1 base and the J gene lost 6 bases, with 13 bases spanning the gap. The CDR3 is 14 amino acids. CDR1 and CDR2 (germline): ENHRY, SYGVKD. CDR3 sequence: CAISELKEVSEQYF. In DNA form, the CDR3 reads TGTGCCATCAGTGAGTTAAAGGAGGTTTCCGAGCAGTACTTC.

The CDR3 region is CASSFGAQTLNTEAFF. The DNA for the CDR3 is TGTGCCAGCAGTTTTGGGGCCCAAACCCTGAACACTGAAGCTTTCTTT. The V call is TRBV27, the J call TRBJ1-1; tentatively, D is TRBD1 (5 bases). Trimming left V 3 bases short and J 0 bases short, with 14 bases between. Germline loops: CDR1 MNHEY, CDR2 SMNVEV (reference sequence). The length of the CDR3 is 16 residues.

This sequence joins TRBV2 and TRBJ2-3, with no clear D. The germline V and J ends were trimmed by 10 bases and 3 bases, with 23 bases remaining between them. This CDR3 has 16 amino acids. Germline CDR1 SNHLY, CDR2 FYNNEI. The CDR3 loop is CATPKVGQKWTDTQYF. In DNA, the CDR3 is TGTGCCACCCCTAAGGTTGGGCAGAAATGGACAGATACGCAGTATTTT. Full variable domain (remainder filled in from reference TRBV2 and TRBJ2-3): EPEVTQTPSHQVTQMGQEVILRCVPISNHLYFYWYRQILGQKVEFLVSFYNNEISEKSEIFDDQFSVERPDGSNFTLKIRSTKLEDSAMYFCATPKVGQKWTDTQYFGPGTRLTVL.

The chain is built from TRBV24-1 and TRBJ1-1; a possible D gene is TRBD1 (6 bases). Trimming left V 2 bases short and J 11 bases short, with 17 bases between. The CDR3 has 14 residues. Germline V lookup: CDR1 KGHDR, CDR2 SFDVKD. The CDR3 spells CATSDYDQGIGAFF. The CDR3 nucleotides read TGTGCCACCAGTGATTACGACCAGGGGATCGGGGCTTTCTTT.

Only a few counts were recorded for this clone. CDR3 region: CASRPGTGGFYEQYF. DNA for the CDR3: TGTGCCAGCAGGCCCGGGACAGGGGGCTTCTACGAGCAGTACTTC. The chain couples TRBV6-5 to TRBJ2-7, with TRBD1 matching over 12 bases. V lost 6 bases to trimming and J lost 3 bases; unmatched junction nucleotides: 6. This CDR3 comprises 15 residues. Germline values: CDR1 MNHEY, CDR2 SVGAGI.

This chain uses TRBV7-9 with TRBJ2-1, with 8 bases lining up with TRBD2. This CDR3 has 16 amino acids. Germline values: CDR1 SEHNR, CDR2 FQNEAQ (reference sequence). V was pared by 0 bases and J by 2 bases, with 3 bases of the junction left unmatched. As DNA, the CDR3 is TGTGCCAGCAGCTTAGCGGGCGGGAGGACCTACAATGAGCAGTTCTTC. Amino acids: CASSLAGGRTYNEQFF.

This chain joins TRBV12-5 and TRBJ1-1; tentatively, D is TRBD1 (5 bases). CDR3 size: 13 residues. CDR1 and CDR2 from the germline V gene are LGHNT and FRNRAP. V lost 8 bases, J lost 4 bases, and 14 bases lay in between. Here the CDR3 DNA reads TGTGCTAGTACCGGACAAATTGGCACTGAAGCTTTCTTT. It encodes CASTGQIGTEAFF.

CDR3 sequence reads: CSVDVRGTTWETQYF. CDR3 sequence (DNA): TGCAGCGTTGATGTTCGTGGCACAACGTGGGAGACCCAGTACTTC. The gene calls are TRBV29-1 and TRBJ2-5; D is ambiguous. From germline, CDR1 is SQVTM and CDR2 ANQGSEA. This CDR3 comprises 15 residues. The ends were cut back, 3 bases at V and 5 bases at J, with 19 bases in the middle. Together with reference TRBV29-1 and TRBJ2-5, the CDR3 gives the full variable domain: SAVISQKPSRDICQRGTSLTIQCQVDSQVTMMFWYRQQPGQSLTLIATANQGSEATYESGFVIDKFPISRPNLTFSTLTVSNMSPEDSSIYLCSVDVRGTTWETQYFGPGTRLLVL.

The CDR3 loop is CASSLASAEGLGYTF. The CDR3 DNA is TGCGCCAGCAGCTTGGCCTCGGCAGAGGGACTAGGCTACACCTTC. The V and J genes are TRBV5-1 and TRBJ1-2, with D possibly being TRBD1 (5 bases). This CDR3 is built from 15 residues. Germline CDR1 and CDR2: SGHRS and YFSETQ. Trimming left V 0 bases short and J 8 bases short, with 17 bases between.

For the CDR3, the DNA is TGTGCCAGCACATCGGACAGACTCTCTGGAAACACCATATATTTT. Protein product: CASTSDRLSGNTIYF. V and J are TRBV9 and TRBJ1-3; D might be TRBD1 (6 bases). Germline-derived CDR1 and CDR2 are SGDLS and YYNGEE. Trimming took 6 bases from V and 0 from J, leaving 13 bases between them. The CDR3 loop spans 15 amino acids.

The rearrangement joins TRBV9 to TRBJ2-1, with a possible D match to TRBD2 (5 bases). CDR1 and CDR2 (germline): SGDLS, YYNGEE. Deletions cut 0 bases from V and 2 bases from J, with 9 bases between. The CDR3 totals 15 residues. The CDR3 reads CASSVAGLPYNEQFF. The CDR3 DNA is TGTGCCAGCAGCGTAGCGGGATTACCCTACAATGAGCAGTTCTTC.

The rearrangement uses TRBV4-1 and TRBJ1-1; 8 bases are a match to TRBD1. The CDR3 has 15 residues. V lost 0 bases, J lost 5 bases, and 5 bases stayed unmatched. The germline CDR1 and CDR2 sequences are MGHRA and YSYEKL. The CDR3 protein is CASSQEDREGTEAFF. In DNA, the CDR3 is TGCGCCAGCAGCCAAGAGGACAGGGAGGGGACTGAAGCTTTCTTT.

The chain employs TRBV6-5 and TRBJ1-2; tentative D call: TRBD1 (6 bases). CDR1 and CDR2 from the germline V gene are MNHEY and SVGAGI. Trimming pared 2 bases from V and 8 bases from J, leaving 18 bases between. This CDR3 is 15 amino acids long. The DNA for the CDR3 is TGTGCCAGCAGTTACGCCGTACAGGGATCGGGAGGCTACACCTTC. Protein sequence: CASSYAVQGSGGYTF.

In its sample, this clone was seen once. The V call is TRBV5-4, the J call TRBJ2-7, with 9 positions matching TRBD1. The junction had 5 bases not matched to a gene; V was cut back by 4 bases and J by 6 bases. There are 13 residues in the CDR3. Germline V gene lookup returns CDR1 SGHNT and CDR2 YYREEE (reference sequence). The CDR3 loop is CASSRQGDREQYF. The CDR3, as DNA: TGTGCCAGCAGCCGACAGGGGGACCGCGAGCAGTACTTC.

V and J are TRBV6-2 or TRBV6-3 and TRBJ2-6; D is undetermined. Germline loops: CDR1 MNHEY, CDR2 SVGEGT. The CDR3 is made up of 17 amino acids. Between the trimmed V and J ends, which lost 1 base and 3 bases, there was a span of 13 bases. The CDR3 is CASSYFGRQFGANVLTF. Here the CDR3 DNA reads TGTGCCAGCAGTTACTTTGGCAGGCAGTTTGGGGCCAACGTCCTGACTTTC.

The chain combines TRBV12-3 or TRBV12-4 with TRBJ1-5, with D unresolved. The CDR3 sequence is 12 residues long. V lost 3 bases and J lost 6, with 6 bases in between. CDR3 amino acids: CASSFSFQPQHF. The CDR3 coding sequence is TGTGCCAGCAGTTTTTCGTTTCAGCCCCAGCATTTT.